These 30 T cell receptor beta chains share one sample of origin, sequenced in a study of cytomegalovirus exposure and HLA in healthy donors. The PCR ran on 60 Vbeta and 13 Jbeta primers. Profiled with immunoSEQ multiplex PCR; TCRdb holds only in-frame clones, not every one. The table has 150,000 to 200,000 clones, less than 80% seen once. The sample comprised PBMCs. The receptors come from a man aged 35-49 years in good health and CMV-seronegative.

This clone was seen only a few times. CDR3 sequence reads: CASSLEASGGEQYF. The CDR3 coding sequence is TGCGCCAGCAGCTTGGAGGCTAGCGGTGGGGAGCAGTACTTC. The rearrangement joins TRBV5-1 to TRBJ2-7, with 7 bases matching TRBD2. This CDR3 is 14 amino acids long. Germline V gives CDR1 SGHRS, CDR2 YFSETQ. After removal of 0 bases from V and 7 bases from J, the junction contained 7 bases not matched to a gene. The full variable domain, in which reference TRBV5-1 and TRBJ2-7 provide the parts outside the CDR3, is KAGVTQTPRYLIKTRGQQVTLSCSPISGHRSVSWYQQTPGQGLQFLFEYFSETQRNKGNFPGRFSGRQFSNSRSEMNVSTLELGDSALYLCASSLEASGGEQYFGPGTRLTVT.

This sequence joins TRBV11-2 and TRBJ2-5; TRBD1 is a possible D gene (6 bases). Germline V gives CDR1 SGHAT, CDR2 FQNNGV. CDR3 length: 13 residues. Trimming took 5 bases from V and 5 from J, leaving 12 bases between them. The CDR3 sequence is CASSRRGIETQYF. The CDR3 region has the DNA TGTGCCAGCAGCCGCAGGGGCATCGAGACCCAGTACTTC.

The J gene is TRBJ2-3, the V gene TRBV14, with TRBD1 matching over 8 bases. CDR3 length equals 15 residues. V lost 0 bases to trimming and J lost 4 bases; unmatched junction nucleotides: 3. CDR1 and CDR2 from the germline V gene are SGHDN and FVKESK. The CDR3 DNA reads as TGTGCCAGCAGCCAAGACAGGGGGCGGGCAGATACGCAGTATTTT. Its protein is CASSQDRGRADTQYF.

This clone appeared a few times. V usage is TRBV27 and J usage is TRBJ2-6; D is perhaps TRBD1 (6 bases). The germline V and J ends were trimmed by 0 bases and 2 bases, with 11 bases remaining between them. CDR3 length equals 17 residues. Germline lookup yields CDR1 MNHEY and CDR2 SMNVEV (reference sequence). CDR3: CASSLSRTVTGANVLTF. CDR3 nucleotides: TGTGCCAGCAGTTTATCGCGGACAGTAACTGGGGCCAACGTCCTGACTTTC.

This chain links TRBV30 with TRBJ1-1; D call uncertain. This CDR3 comprises 12 residues. Trimming removed 2 bases at V and 13 bases at J, with 17 bases between. From germline, CDR1 is GTSNPN and CDR2 SVGIG (reference sequence). The CDR3 nucleotides are TGTGCCTGGAGTCCCGAACCCCGGAGGAGTTTCTTT. Translation gives CAWSPEPRRSFF. Full variable domain (remainder filled in from reference TRBV30 and TRBJ1-1): SQTIHQWPATLVQPVGSPLSLECTVEGTSNPNLYWYRQAAGRGLQLLFYSVGIGQISSEVPQNLSASRPQDRQFILSSKKLLLSDSGFYLCAWSPEPRRSFFGQGTRLTVV.

There are a few counts of this clone. This chain joins TRBV9 and TRBJ2-1; TRBD2 matches at 13 bases. Losses at the gene ends were 2 bases for V and 7 bases for J; bases not matched to a gene: 6. The germline gives CDR1 SGDLS, CDR2 YYNGEE. The CDR3 spans 16 residues. As DNA, the CDR3 is TGTGCCAGCAGCGTCGCCGGGACTAGCGGGGTAAATGAGCAGTTCTTC. It translates to CASSVAGTSGVNEQFF.

The rearrangement uses TRBV7-9 and TRBJ1-1, with a possible D match to TRBD1 (5 bases). V was cut by 5 bases and J by 4 bases, with 14 bases left in between. CDR1 and CDR2 (germline): SEHNR, FQNEAQ (reference sequence). This CDR3 spans 14 amino acids. CDR3 in amino acids: CASSLDSGSTEAFF. The CDR3 bases are TGTGCCAGCAGCCTAGACAGCGGGAGCACTGAAGCTTTCTTT.

The V and J genes are TRBV5-4 and TRBJ1-2; possible D gene TRBD1, 6 bases. Germline CDR1 SGHNT, CDR2 YYREEE (reference sequence). The CDR3 loop spans 14 amino acids. Trimming stripped 0 bases from V and 8 bases from J, with 14 bases between. CDR3 sequence: CASSLEGGELGYTF. The CDR3 nucleotides are TGTGCCAGCAGCTTGGAAGGGGGGGAATTAGGCTACACCTTC.

The chain has TRBV5-1 and TRBJ1-1; D is ambiguous. Germline values: CDR1 SGHRS, CDR2 YFSETQ. The CDR3 spans 11 residues. Trimming stripped 1 base from V and 7 bases from J, with 5 bases between. The CDR3 DNA follows: TGCGCCAGCAGCTTGACGGGTGAAGCTTTCTTT. Protein: CASSLTGEAFF.

The chain carries TRBV7-3 and TRBJ2-2, with 12 bases lining up with TRBD2. Germline-derived CDR1 and CDR2 are SGHTA and FQGTGA. The length of the CDR3 is 17 residues. Germline trimming cut 4 bases from V and 2 bases from J; bases unmatched to any gene: 5. The DNA of the CDR3 is TGTGCCAGCAGCTCTACGACTAGCGGGAGAAACACCGGGGAGCTGTTTTTT. It yields the protein CASSSTTSGRNTGELFF.

This chain links TRBV9 with TRBJ1-2; possibly TRBD1 for D (5 bases). CDR3 size: 15 residues. The germline V gene has CDR1 SGDLS and CDR2 YYNGEE. Trimming took off 0 bases at V and 4 bases at J, with 13 bases between the two ends. The CDR3 bases are TGTGCCAGCAGCGTAGTCGGGGGAGGAATCTATGGCTACACCTTC. Encoded protein: CASSVVGGGIYGYTF.

The chain has TRBV28 and TRBJ2-1; 7 nucleotides agree with TRBD1. Looked up from germline, CDR1 is MDHEN and CDR2 is SYDVKM. The CDR3 is made up of 15 amino acids. J lost 8 bases, V lost 2 bases, and 9 bases had no gene match. This CDR3 is CASSLRVHRGDEQFF. The DNA of the CDR3 is TGTGCCAGCAGTTTACGGGTCCACAGGGGCGATGAGCAGTTCTTC. The variable domain in full, completed from reference TRBV28 and TRBJ2-1, reads DVKVTQSSRYLVKRTGEKVFLECVQDMDHENMFWYRQDPGLGLRLIYFSYDVKMKEKGDIPEGYSVSREKKERFSLILESASTNQTSMYLCASSLRVHRGDEQFFGPGTRLTVL.

The chain carries TRBV19 and TRBJ2-3; 9 nucleotides match TRBD2. The junction had 9 bases not matched to a gene; V was cut back by 7 bases and J by 1 base. The CDR3 extends over 16 amino acids. Per the germline V gene, CDR1 is LNHDA and CDR2 is SQIVND (reference sequence). CDR3 nucleotide sequence: TGTGCCAGTAAGGATATGGGCGGGAGGGGCACAGATACGCAGTATTTT. Translated: CASKDMGGRGTDTQYF.

The rearrangement uses TRBV2 and TRBJ2-5, with 7 bases that match TRBD1. The V and J ends lost 4 bases and 3 bases, in that order; junction bases with no gene match: 5. Germline loops: CDR1 SNHLY, CDR2 FYNNEI. The CDR3 extends over 14 amino acids. The CDR3 spells CASSGLQGKETQYF. The CDR3 DNA follows: TGTGCCAGCAGTGGGTTACAGGGGAAAGAGACCCAGTACTTC.

The sample holds a few counts of this clone. This chain links TRBV29-1 with TRBJ2-3; a weak D match, TRBD1 (5 bases). With 8 bases removed from V and 5 bases from J, the gap between germline ends came to 8 bases. The CDR3 is 10 residues long. The V gene's germline CDR1 is SQVTM and CDR2 ANQGSEA. CDR3 coding DNA: TGCAGCATTGGACAAGATACGCAGTATTTT. Amino acid sequence: CSIGQDTQYF.

This chain joins TRBV5-1 and TRBJ1-3; D unclear. V dropped 0 bases and J dropped 0 bases, with 7 bases sitting between them. Germline lookup yields CDR1 SGHRS and CDR2 YFSETQ. This CDR3 spans 15 amino acids. In DNA form, the CDR3 reads TGCGCCAGCAGCTTGGATCCGGTCTCTGGAAACACCATATATTTT. Its protein is CASSLDPVSGNTIYF.

The chain has TRBV4-2 and TRBJ2-5; tentatively, D is TRBD2 (7 bases). The V end lost 1 base, the J end lost 5 bases, and 14 bases lay between the germline ends. Germline CDR1 LGHNA, CDR2 YNFKEQ. The CDR3 extends over 15 amino acids. DNA of the CDR3: TGTGCCAGCAGCCAAGTCGCTAGGGGGGGGGAGACCCAGTACTTC. Its translation is CASSQVARGGETQYF.

V usage is TRBV13 and J usage is TRBJ1-4; 8 bases line up with TRBD1. V dropped 5 bases and J dropped 0; count of bases not matched to a gene: 17. Germline V gene lookup returns CDR1 PRHDT and CDR2 FYEKMQ (reference sequence). The CDR3 length is 20 residues. The CDR3 DNA follows: TGTGCCAGCAGCGTCGGGACAGGTAAAACCAAAGGGGCAACTAATGAAAAACTGTTTTTT. This sequence encodes CASSVGTGKTKGATNEKLFF.

The CDR3 loop is CASSLIQGASNEQFF. The CDR3 DNA sequence: TGTGCCAGCAGCTTAATACAGGGGGCCTCGAATGAGCAGTTCTTC. The V gene is TRBV7-3, the J gene TRBJ2-1, with 9 bases matching TRBD1. Trimming at V came to 1 base and at J to 7 bases, leaving 5 bases not matched to a gene. Germline CDR1 is SGHTA and CDR2 is FQGTGA. The CDR3 sequence is 15 residues long. The whole variable domain, filled in from reference TRBV7-3 and TRBJ2-1, reads GAGVSQTPSNKVTEKGKYVELRCDPISGHTALYWYRQSLGQGPEFLIYFQGTGAADDSGLPNDRFFAVRPEGSVSTLKIQRTERGDSAVYLCASSLIQGASNEQFFGPGTRLTVL.

The sample holds a few counts of this clone. This chain links TRBV7-2 with TRBJ2-7; TRBD2 is a possible D gene (6 bases). Trimming pared 5 bases from V and 0 bases from J, leaving 14 bases between. This CDR3 is built from 15 residues. Germline CDR1 is SGHTA and CDR2 is FQGNSA. CDR3 region: CASSPTRDSSYEQYF. CDR3 in DNA: TGTGCCAGCAGCCCAACCCGGGACTCCTCCTACGAGCAGTACTTC.

The V gene is TRBV30, the J gene TRBJ2-7, with D perhaps matching TRBD2 (6 bases). Trimming shortened V by 3 bases and J by 2 bases, and 17 bases separated the two germline ends. CDR1 and CDR2 from the germline V gene are GTSNPN and SVGIG (reference sequence). This CDR3 region has 15 residues. The CDR3 here is CAWRGGTHPTYEQYF. In DNA form, the CDR3 reads TGTGCCTGGAGAGGCGGGACCCACCCCACCTACGAGCAGTACTTC.

V usage is TRBV25-1 and J usage is TRBJ2-5; 10 nucleotides align to TRBD2. The germline V gene has CDR1 MGHDK and CDR2 SYGVNS. The ends lost 6 bases at V and 5 bases at J; junction bases unmatched: 18. The CDR3 sequence is 18 residues long. The CDR3 nucleotides are TGTGCCAGCAGGCCACGACTAGCGGGCTCCCAAAGGGGTGAGACCCAGTACTTC. It yields the protein CASRPRLAGSQRGETQYF.

This chain joins TRBV14 and TRBJ1-1; the D gene is possibly TRBD1 (5 bases). The CDR3 is 15 residues long. V dropped 0 bases and J dropped 1 base, with 9 bases sitting between them. CDR1 and CDR2 (germline): SGHDN, FVKESK. The CDR3, as DNA: TGTGCCAGCAGCCAAGAGGGGCAGGCGAACACTGAAGCTTTCTTT. Its translation is CASSQEGQANTEAFF.

This chain links TRBV7-9 with TRBJ1-3, with TRBD1 as a possible D gene (6 bases). The V and J ends lost 2 bases and 6 bases respectively, with 11 bases between them. Germline CDR1 SEHNR, CDR2 FQNEAQ (reference sequence). There are 14 residues in the CDR3. The chain's CDR3 is CASSLIGQINTIYF. The CDR3 coding sequence is TGTGCCAGCAGCTTAATCGGACAGATAAACACCATATATTTT.

The rearrangement joins TRBV5-4 to TRBJ2-2; 10 nucleotides line up with TRBD2. Trimming cost V 2 bases and J 3 bases; bases outside gene matches: 10. CDR1 is SGHNT, CDR2 YYREEE, per germline (reference sequence). The CDR3 length is 18 residues. The CDR3 spells CASSLDPGLAWDTGELFF. DNA for the CDR3: TGTGCCAGCAGCTTAGATCCGGGACTAGCGTGGGACACCGGGGAGCTGTTTTTT.

V is TRBV5-4 and J is TRBJ1-1; unclear D gene. Trimming cost V 2 bases and J 5 bases, with 10 bases left between them. The CDR3 sequence is 13 residues long. Germline V CDR1 and CDR2: SGHNT, YYREEE (reference sequence). The CDR3 loop is CASSFQVETEAFF. The CDR3 nucleotides are TGTGCCAGCAGCTTCCAGGTAGAAACTGAAGCTTTCTTT.

V and J are TRBV9 and TRBJ2-5; 7 bases match TRBD1. V shed 0 bases, J shed 7 bases, and the junction held 9 bases outside the gene matches. The germline V gene encodes CDR1 SGDLS and CDR2 YYNGEE. CDR3 length: 15 amino acids. CDR3 DNA sequence: TGTGCCAGCAGCGTAGTTGGGACAGCGGTGGGGACCCAGTACTTC. Amino acid sequence: CASSVVGTAVGTQYF.

The rearrangement uses TRBV19 and TRBJ2-4; 11 nucleotides align to TRBD1. This CDR3 contains 18 residues. The junction had 9 bases not matched to a gene; V was cut back by 5 bases and J by 0 bases. Germline assignment: CDR1 LNHDA and CDR2 SQIVND (reference sequence). CDR3 sequence (DNA): TGTGCCAGTAGTGCCGGGACAGGGGGTAAACTAGCCAAAAACATTCAGTACTTC. Translated, it gives CASSAGTGGKLAKNIQYF.

V gene TRBV11-1 combines with J gene TRBJ1-2, with D hard to call. Per germline, CDR1 SGHAT and CDR2 FQDESV (reference sequence). This CDR3 is built from 13 residues. The V gene lost 1 base and the J gene lost 6 bases, with 9 bases spanning the gap. CDR3: CASSLEEGNGYTF. The CDR3 DNA is TGTGCCAGCAGCTTAGAGGAGGGAAATGGCTACACCTTC.

CDR3 in amino acids: CASSRQAGKAFF. Here the CDR3 DNA reads TGTGCCAGTAGCCGACAGGCAGGGAAAGCTTTCTTT. This sequence joins TRBV6-5 and TRBJ1-1; the D gene is possibly TRBD1 (6 bases). Germline V gives CDR1 MNHEY, CDR2 SVGAGI. This CDR3 is 12 amino acids long. V was clipped by 9 bases and J by 9 bases, with 17 bases between them.